What follows is one TCR beta chain and its context. Two consecutive negative NP/OP PCR tests, clearance, or resolved symptoms defined Cohort 3 recovery. The authors' processing: Nucleated cell counts were estimated from reference gene primer amplification. Clones were sequenced by immunoSEQ multiplex PCR, and TCRdb holds only the in-frame ones, with some missing. V and J calls plus clone size are reproduced from that table; the DNA served to infer D and trimming. The sample yields 150,000 to 200,000 clones, over 70% seen once. Germline loops: CDR1 SGHDN, CDR2 FVKESK. This CDR3 has 12 amino acids. Trimming took off 4 bases at V and 8 bases at J, with 11 bases between the two ends. The data are from a study of blood T cell repertoires in COVID-19. As for the study in general: In each case, the material was cDNA or gDNA derived from T cells, B-cell-depleted T cells, or PBMCs.

V gene TRBV14 combines with J gene TRBJ1-2; D remains unclear. This TCR was sampled from a man in his fifties or sixties who had recovered from COVID-19. Sequenced material: PBMCs or T cells enriched from blood (not recorded which). The CDR3 nucleotides are TGTGCCAGCAGCCCGGGAGGTACAGGCTACACCTTC. It specifies CASSPGGTGYTF. Full variable domain (missing parts from reference TRBV14 and TRBJ1-2): EAGVTQFPSHSVIEKGQTVTLRCDPISGHDNLYWYRRVMGKEIKFLLHFVKESKQDESGMPNNRFLAERTGGTYSTLKVQPAELEDSGVYFCASSPGGTGYTFGSGTRLTVV.